This T cell receptor beta chain was sequenced during a study of blood T cells in healthy people across ages. Study results and limitations: Roughly linearly, TCR beta diversity per million T cells fell as age increased.

As concerns this clonotype: As yet, its antigen is unknown. One end of the junction is discordant with germline, which a read error may explain.

Each sample yielded at least 5 micrograms of PBMC total RNA. Germline CDR1 DFQATT, CDR2 SNEGSKA (reference sequence). The CDR3 covers 11 residues. A second about 7 to 11 cycle PCR used barcoded and J-beta primers. MiXCR, run by TCRdb on the 5' RACE reads, gives a single entry per CDR3 protein. Of some 1,500,000 distinct CDR3 sequences in the sample, roughly two fifths are singletons; the top ten hold approximately 4%. This rearrangement joins TRBV20-1 to TRBJ2-3; TRBD2 might be the D (5 bases). The sequence derives from a woman younger than 30 in good health. The sequenced material came from blood. CDR3 nucleotide sequence: TGCAGTGCTAGAATCGGGGATACGCTGTATTTT. It encodes CSARIGDTLYF.